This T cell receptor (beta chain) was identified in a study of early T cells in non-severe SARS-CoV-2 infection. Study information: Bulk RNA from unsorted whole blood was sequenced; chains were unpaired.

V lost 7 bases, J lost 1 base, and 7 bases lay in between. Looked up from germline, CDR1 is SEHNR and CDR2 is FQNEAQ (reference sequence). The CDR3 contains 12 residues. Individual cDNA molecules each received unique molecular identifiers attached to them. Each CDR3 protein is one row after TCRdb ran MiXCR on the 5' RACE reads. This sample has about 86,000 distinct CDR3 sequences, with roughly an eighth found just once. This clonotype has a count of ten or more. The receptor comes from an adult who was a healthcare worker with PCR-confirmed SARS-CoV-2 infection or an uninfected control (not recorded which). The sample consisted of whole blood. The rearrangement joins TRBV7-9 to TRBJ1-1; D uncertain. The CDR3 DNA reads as TGTGCCAGCAAGATCGCGAACACTGAAGCTTTCTTT. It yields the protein CASKIANTEAFF.